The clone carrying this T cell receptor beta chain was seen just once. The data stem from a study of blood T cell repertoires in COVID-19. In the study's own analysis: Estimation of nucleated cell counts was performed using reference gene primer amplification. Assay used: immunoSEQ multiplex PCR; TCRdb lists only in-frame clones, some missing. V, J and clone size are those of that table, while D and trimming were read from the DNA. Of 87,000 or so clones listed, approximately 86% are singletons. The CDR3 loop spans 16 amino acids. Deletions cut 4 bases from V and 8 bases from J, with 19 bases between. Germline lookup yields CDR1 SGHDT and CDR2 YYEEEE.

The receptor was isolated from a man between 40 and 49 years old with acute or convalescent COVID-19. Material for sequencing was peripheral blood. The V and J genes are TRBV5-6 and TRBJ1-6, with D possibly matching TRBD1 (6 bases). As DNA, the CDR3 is TGTGCCAGCAGCGGGGGCCCGGGCCGGCGGGATTCACCCCTCCACTTT. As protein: CASSGGPGRRDSPLHF. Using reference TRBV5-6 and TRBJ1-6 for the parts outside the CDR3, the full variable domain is DAGVTQSPTHLIKTRGQQVTLRCSPKSGHDTVSWYQQALGQGPQFIFQYYEEEERQRGNFPDRFSGHQFPNYSSELNVNALLLGDSALYLCASSGGPGRRDSPLHFGNGTRLTVT.